This note documents a single T cell receptor beta chain sequence. Its specificity is unknown. CDR3 size: 17 residues. Germline CDR1 LGHNA, CDR2 YNFKEQ. The V segment lost 0 bases and the J segment 8 bases; nucleotides outside the gene matches: 10. The record originates from a study of blood T cells in healthy people across ages. A J-beta primer mix and a sample-barcoded 5' primer were used in a second PCR of roughly 7 to 12 cycles. TCRdb reprocessed the 5' RACE reads with MiXCR, giving one entry per CDR3 protein. Of approximately 800,000 distinct CDR3 sequences listed, under 80% were seen once; the top ten hold approximately 30%. Donation came from healthy Caucasian individuals in Russia who were aged 6 to 90. RNA extraction gave at least 5 micrograms of total RNA per sample. Broader study findings: Relative to aged donors, long-lived donors carried more naive CD4+ cells and displayed higher diversity.

Sequences were obtained from blood. The TCR was taken from a young man in good health. This chain uses TRBV4-2 with TRBJ1-4; 9 bases fit TRBD1. This CDR3 is CASSQDGDREVKEKLFF. Written as DNA, the CDR3 is TGTGCCAGCAGCCAAGATGGGGACAGGGAGGTAAAGGAAAAACTGTTTTTT.